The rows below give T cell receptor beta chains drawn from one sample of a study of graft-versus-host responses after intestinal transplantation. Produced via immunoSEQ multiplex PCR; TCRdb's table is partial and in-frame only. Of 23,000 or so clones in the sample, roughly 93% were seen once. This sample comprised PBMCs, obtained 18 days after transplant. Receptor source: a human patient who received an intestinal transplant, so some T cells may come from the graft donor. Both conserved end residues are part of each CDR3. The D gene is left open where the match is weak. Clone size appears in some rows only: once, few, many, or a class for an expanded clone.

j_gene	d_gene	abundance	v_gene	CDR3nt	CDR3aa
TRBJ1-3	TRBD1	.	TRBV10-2	TGCGCCATTCTTAGCCAGGGGGCCTCTGGAAACACCATATATTTT	CAILSQGASGNTIYF
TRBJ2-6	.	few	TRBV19	TGTGCCAGTAGTATATGGGGCTCTGGGGCCAACGTCCTGACTTTC	CASSIWGSGANVLTF
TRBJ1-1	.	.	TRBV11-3	TGTGCCAGCACCCAGGGGCGTGAAGCTTTCTTT	CASTQGREAFF
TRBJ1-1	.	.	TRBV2	TGTGCCAGCAGTGAGGGACTCATTTCTAACACTGAAGCTTTCTTT	CASSEGLISNTEAFF
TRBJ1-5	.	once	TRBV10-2	TGCGCCAGCAGTGAGGGTGATTATCAGCCCCAGCATTTT	CASSEGDYQPQHF
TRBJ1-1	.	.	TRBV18	TGTGCCAGCTCAGAAGGGGCTCGTAGGGGTAGGACTGAAGCTTTCTTT	CASSEGARRGRTEAFF
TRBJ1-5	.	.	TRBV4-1	TGCGCCAGCAGCCAAGAGGTTGAATATAGCAATCAGCCCCAGCATTTT	CASSQEVEYSNQPQHF
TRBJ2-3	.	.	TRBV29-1	TGCAGCGTTGCCAGGGACAGCACAGATACGCAGTATTTT	CSVARDSTDTQYF
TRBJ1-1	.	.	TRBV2	TGTGCCAGCAGTGAAGCAGGACAACCTAACACTGAAGCTTTCTTT	CASSEAGQPNTEAFF
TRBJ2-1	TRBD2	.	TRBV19	TGTGCCAGCGGGACGGATAGCGGGGCAGGGAACAATGAGCAGTTCTTC	CASGTDSGAGNNEQFF
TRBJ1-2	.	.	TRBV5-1	TGCGCCAGCGCTGGGAGAGGGTATGGCTACACCTTC	CASAGRGYGYTF
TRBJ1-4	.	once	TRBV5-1	TGCGCCAGCTGTTGGGACGGGATTTTT	CASCWDGIF
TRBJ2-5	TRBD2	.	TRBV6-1	TGTGCCAGCAGTGATCCGACTAGCGGTGAGACCCAGTACTTC	CASSDPTSGETQYF
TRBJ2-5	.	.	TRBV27	TGTGCCAGGGAAGGACGGCTAAGCGAAGAGACCCAGTACTTC	CAREGRLSEETQYF
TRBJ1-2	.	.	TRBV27	TGTGCCAGCAGTTCCGGGGGGCGATCCTATGGCTACACCTTC	CASSSGGRSYGYTF
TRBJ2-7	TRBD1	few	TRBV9	TGTGCCAGCAGCTCCAGGGGACAGGTAACTGGGGAGCAGTACTTC	CASSSRGQVTGEQYF
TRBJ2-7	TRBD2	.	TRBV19	TGTGCCAGTGCACCGAGAGCGGGGGGGCTTTACGAGCAGTACTTC	CASAPRAGGLYEQYF
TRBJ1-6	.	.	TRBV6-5	TGTGCCAGCAGTTACGGGGGTTCACCCCTCCACTTT	CASSYGGSPLHF
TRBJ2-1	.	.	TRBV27	TGTGCCAGCAGTTATGACCAACACTCCTACAATGAGCAGTTCTTC	CASSYDQHSYNEQFF
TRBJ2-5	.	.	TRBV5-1	TGCGCCAGCAGCTTGGCCGGGGAGGCCTTGGAGACCCAGTACTTC	CASSLAGEALETQYF
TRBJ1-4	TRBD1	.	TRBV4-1	TGCGCCAGCAGCCAAGAGCGGGCAGGGGGGCCGTTTAATGAAAAACTGTTTTTT	CASSQERAGGPFNEKLFF
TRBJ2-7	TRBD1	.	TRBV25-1	TGTGCCAGCAGTGCGGGACAGTCCTACGAGCAGTACTTC	CASSAGQSYEQYF
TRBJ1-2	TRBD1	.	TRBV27	TGTGCCAGCAGCCCCGGGACAGGGGGCCCTGGCTACACCTTC	CASSPGTGGPGYTF
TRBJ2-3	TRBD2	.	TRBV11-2	TGTGCCAGCAGCTTGCCTAGCGGGGGGGCAGGAACAGATACGCAGTATTTT	CASSLPSGGAGTDTQYF
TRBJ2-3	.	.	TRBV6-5	TGTGCCAGCAGAATAGGACCAATCACAGATACGCAGTATTTT	CASRIGPITDTQYF
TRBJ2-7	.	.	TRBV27	TGTGCCAGCAGTGCCAAGCCCGACAGCTACGAGCAGTACTTC	CASSAKPDSYEQYF
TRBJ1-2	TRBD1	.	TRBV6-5	TGTGCCAGCAGGGGGACAGGGGGCTATAGTGGCTACACCTTC	CASRGTGGYSGYTF
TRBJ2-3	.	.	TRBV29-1	TGCAGCGTTGAAGATGGGAGGGGGGGACCAACAGATACGCAGTATTTT	CSVEDGRGGPTDTQYF
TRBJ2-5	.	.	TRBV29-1	TGCAGCGGTTCTGACCCATATCAAGAGACCCAGTACTTC	CSGSDPYQETQYF
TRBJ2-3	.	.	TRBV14	TGTGCCAGCAGCCCTCGTACAGGGAAGCAGTATTTT	CASSPRTGKQYF